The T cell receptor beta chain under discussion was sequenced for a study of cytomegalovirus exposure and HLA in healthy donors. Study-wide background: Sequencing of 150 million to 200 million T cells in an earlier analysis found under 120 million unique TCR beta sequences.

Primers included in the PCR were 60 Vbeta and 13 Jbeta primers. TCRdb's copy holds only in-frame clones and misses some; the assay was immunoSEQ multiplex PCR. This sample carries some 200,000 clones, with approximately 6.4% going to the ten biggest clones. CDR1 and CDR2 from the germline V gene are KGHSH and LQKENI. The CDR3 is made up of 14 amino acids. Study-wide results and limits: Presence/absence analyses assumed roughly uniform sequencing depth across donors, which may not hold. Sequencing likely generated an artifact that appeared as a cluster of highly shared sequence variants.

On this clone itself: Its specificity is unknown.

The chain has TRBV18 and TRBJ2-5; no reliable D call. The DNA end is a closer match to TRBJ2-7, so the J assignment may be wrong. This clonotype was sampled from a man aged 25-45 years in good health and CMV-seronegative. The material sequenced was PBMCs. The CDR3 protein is CASSRSSVPYEQYF. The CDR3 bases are TGTGCCAGCTCCCGAAGCTCGGTCCCCTACGAGCAGTACTTC.